The rows below give T cell receptor beta chains drawn from one sample of a study of identical twins. TCRdb independently ran MiXCR on the 5' RACE reads; one entry per CDR3 protein. This sample has fewer than 650,000 distinct CDR3 sequences, with approximately 10% found just once. These same records also appear under a second study, on yellow fever vaccine responses in identical twins.

Sequenced material: PBMCs. Receptors originate from a woman younger than 30 in good health. Each CDR3 is given with its conserved first and last residue. The order of the fields is V gene, clone size, D gene, J gene, CDR3 protein, CDR3 DNA. The D gene is left open where the match is weak. Rows may omit the clone size; those that give it use once, few, many or a size class.

TRBV7-9	-	TRBD1	TRBJ2-7	CASSWGQNYEQYF	TGTGCCAGCAGCTGGGGACAGAACTACGAGCAGTACTTC
TRBV28	-	-	TRBJ2-1	CASSQTGIFYNEQFF	TGTGCCAGCAGTCAAACAGGGATATTCTACAATGAGCAGTTCTTC
TRBV5-1	many	TRBD1	TRBJ2-7	CASSLETGTEQYF	TGCGCCAGCAGCTTAGAGACAGGGACCGAGCAGTACTTC
TRBV12-3/TRBV12-4	-	-	TRBJ1-2	CASSLNSGYTF	TGTGCCAGCAGTTTGAATAGTGGCTACACCTTC
TRBV7-2	-	TRBD1	TRBJ2-7	CASSLFTGAEQYF	TGTGCCAGCAGCTTGTTTACAGGGGCCGAGCAGTACTTC
TRBV28	many	-	TRBJ1-1	CASSLPDRNTEAFF	TGTGCCAGCAGTTTACCGGACAGGAACACTGAAGCTTTCTTT
TRBV12-3/TRBV12-4	few	TRBD2	TRBJ2-7	CASTGGGSLYEQYF	TGTGCCAGCACCGGCGGGGGGAGCCTCTACGAGCAGTACTTC
TRBV29-1	few	TRBD2	TRBJ2-7	CSVGTGRGYEQYF	TGCAGCGTCGGTACGGGGAGGGGCTACGAGCAGTACTTC
TRBV7-2	many	-	TRBJ2-5	CASQTNLQETQYF	TGTGCCTCTCAGACTAACTTACAAGAGACCCAGTACTTC
TRBV12-3/TRBV12-4	-	TRBD2	TRBJ2-7	CASSASGGEQYF	TGTGCCAGCAGTGCTAGCGGGGGCGAGCAGTACTTC
TRBV15	-	-	TRBJ2-7	CATSRDSGEQYF	TGTGCCACCAGCAGGGACTCAGGGGAGCAGTACTTC
TRBV4-3	-	TRBD2	TRBJ2-7	CASSQRGAGGPYEQYF	TGCGCCAGCAGCCAAAGGGGAGCGGGAGGGCCATACGAGCAGTACTTC
TRBV7-9	many	-	TRBJ2-7	CASSFASYEQYF	TGTGCCAGCAGCTTTGCCTCCTACGAGCAGTACTTC
TRBV6-5	many	-	TRBJ2-7	CASSYSNGISYEQYF	TGTGCCAGCAGTTACTCCAACGGGATTTCGTACGAGCAGTACTTC
TRBV11-2	few	-	TRBJ1-1	CASSPRGRNTEAFF	TGTGCCAGCAGCCCACGAGGTCGGAACACTGAAGCTTTCTTT
TRBV5-5	-	-	TRBJ1-2	CASSLAPGLDGYTF	TGTGCCAGCAGCTTGGCCCCCGGGTTAGATGGCTACACCTTC
TRBV12-3/TRBV12-4	many	-	TRBJ1-1	CASSLTYEAFF	TGTGCCAGCAGTTTAACCTATGAAGCTTTCTTT
TRBV27	few	TRBD2	TRBJ2-5	CASSLRGDGSLTQYF	TGTGCCAGCAGTTTGCGGGGGGATGGGTCTTTGACCCAGTACTTC
TRBV4-1	-	TRBD2	TRBJ2-1	CASSQSSGLGNEQFF	TGCGCCAGCAGCCAATCTAGCGGGTTAGGCAATGAGCAGTTCTTC
TRBV18	-	TRBD1	TRBJ1-1	CASSHRTGMDTEAFF	TGTGCCAGCTCCCACAGGACAGGGATGGACACTGAAGCTTTCTTT
TRBV20-1	many	TRBD2	TRBJ2-1	CSARASSGRNEQFF	TGCAGTGCTAGAGCCAGTAGCGGGAGAAATGAGCAGTTCTTC
TRBV12-3/TRBV12-4	few	TRBD2	TRBJ2-1	CASSSFASGRGDEQFF	TGTGCCAGCAGTTCCTTTGCTAGCGGGAGAGGGGATGAGCAGTTCTTC
TRBV6-1	many	TRBD1	TRBJ1-6	CASRSGGDNSPLHF	TGTGCCAGCAGGTCAGGGGGGGATAATTCACCCCTCCACTTT
TRBV20-1	-	-	TRBJ2-2	CSAREVRGNTGELFF	TGCAGTGCTAGAGAAGTTAGGGGGAACACCGGGGAGCTGTTTTTT
TRBV6-5	few	TRBD2	TRBJ2-7	CASSYSGLDFGEQYF	TGTGCCAGCAGTTACTCAGGACTAGATTTTGGCGAGCAGTACTTC
TRBV12-3/TRBV12-4	few	TRBD1	TRBJ1-1	CASSPTWGQGGEAFF	TGTGCCAGCAGTCCGACGTGGGGACAGGGAGGTGAAGCTTTCTTT
TRBV29-1	many	-	TRBJ2-5	CSVRYQETQYF	TGCAGCGTTCGGTACCAAGAGACCCAGTACTTC
TRBV28	-	TRBD2	TRBJ2-1	CASSTFAKTSGSSYNEQFF	TGTGCCAGCAGTACTTTTGCCAAAACTAGCGGGAGCTCCTACAATGAGCAGTTCTTC
TRBV7-8	few	-	TRBJ2-7	CASSYRQQNEQYF	TGTGCCAGCAGCTACCGACAGCAAAACGAGCAGTACTTC
TRBV6-1	many	-	TRBJ1-2	CASSANLSGRYGYTF	TGTGCCAGCAGTGCAAACTTGAGCGGACGCTATGGCTACACCTTC